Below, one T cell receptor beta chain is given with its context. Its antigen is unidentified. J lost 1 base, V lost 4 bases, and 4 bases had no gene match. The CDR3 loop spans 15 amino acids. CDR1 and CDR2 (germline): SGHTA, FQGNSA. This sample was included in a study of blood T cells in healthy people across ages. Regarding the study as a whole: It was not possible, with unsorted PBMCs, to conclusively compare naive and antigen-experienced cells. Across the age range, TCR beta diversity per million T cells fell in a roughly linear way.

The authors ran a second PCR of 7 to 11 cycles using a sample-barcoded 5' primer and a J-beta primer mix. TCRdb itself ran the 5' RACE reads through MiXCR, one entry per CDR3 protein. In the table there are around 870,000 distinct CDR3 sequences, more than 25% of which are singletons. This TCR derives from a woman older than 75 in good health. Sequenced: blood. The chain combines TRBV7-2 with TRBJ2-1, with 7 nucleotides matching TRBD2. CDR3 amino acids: CASSSRGESYNEQFF. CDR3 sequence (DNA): TGTGCCAGCAGCTCCCGGGGGGAGTCCTACAATGAGCAGTTCTTC. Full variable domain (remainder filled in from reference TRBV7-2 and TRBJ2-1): GAGVSQSPSNKVTEKGKDVELRCDPISGHTALYWYRQSLGQGLEFLIYFQGNSAPDKSGLPSDRFSAERTGGSVSTLTIQRTQQEDSAVYLCASSSRGESYNEQFFGPGTRLTVL.